Here is one T cell receptor beta chain with its context. Its antigen is undetermined. Version v3.0 of the immunoSEQ assay ran at survey level. Data came from immunoSEQ multiplex PCR; TCRdb stores just in-frame clones and leaves some out. Among 13,000 to 15,000 clones listed, more than 75% were seen once. V gave up 2 bases and J gave up 6 bases, with 14 bases separating them. This CDR3 is built from 15 residues. Germline CDR1 is MNHEY and CDR2 is SVGAGI. This sample was taken from a study of long-term antiretroviral therapy in people with HIV. Overall study findings and caveats: Against controls, HIV repertoires showed narrower ranges of CDR3 length. Within the repertoire, clones expanded before ART were dominant at all time points.

No donor had fewer than one pre-ART PBMC sample or fewer than two post-ART PBMC samples. The United States was where all participants with HIV were treated. This receptor was taken from a man aged 40-55 years with HIV. This specimen was unsorted PBMCs, taken 3.1 years after starting antiretroviral therapy. This chain links TRBV6-5 with TRBJ2-1, with D unresolved. Here the CDR3 reads CASSYGDSSVNEQFF. CDR3 DNA: TGTGCCAGCAGTTACGGAGACTCCTCGGTCAATGAGCAGTTCTTC.